This T cell receptor (beta chain) was captured in a study of OX40 agonist ivuxolimab in advanced cancers. Generated by immunoSEQ multiplex PCR, the TCRdb table keeps only in-frame clones and is missing some. The sample has over 70,000 clones, 75% to 90% seen once. V was pared by 1 base and J by 2 bases, with 12 bases of the junction left unmatched. The CDR3 length is 18 residues. Germline V gene data show CDR1 as LGHNA and CDR2 as YNFKEQ. The chain uses TRBV4-2 and TRBJ2-3; TRBD2 aligns across 7 bases. The material was CD4+ or CD8+ T cells sorted from blood, obtained in a trial of the OX40 agonist ivuxolimab. This receptor was identified in an adult with an advanced solid tumor such as melanoma, head and neck, liver or kidney cancer. The CDR3 loop is CASSQAAGAGDLTDTQYF. The CDR3, as DNA: TGTGCCAGCAGCCAAGCGGCCGGTGCGGGGGACCTCACAGATACGCAGTATTTT.